A selection of T cell receptor beta chains follows, all from one sample in a study of shared clonotypes between healthy human individuals. The assay was immunoSEQ multiplex PCR, and TCRdb's table has in-frame clones only and misses some. The repertoire holds over 850,000 clones, with approximately 80% as singletons. The sequenced sample consisted of memory CD4+ T cells from PBMCs. These receptors came from a man younger than 30 in good health. Some clones in this sample may be carry-over from other donors' samples. The CDR3 runs from the conserved cysteine through the conserved F or W. D genes are given only for firm matches. Only part of the rows carry a size: once, few, many, or a class if the clone is expanded.

clone size	D gene	J gene	CDR3 length	V gene	CDR3 DNA	CDR3 protein
.	.	TRBJ2-5	13	TRBV9	TGTGCCAGCAGCCAGGGGTCCCGGGAGACCCAGTACTTC	CASSQGSRETQYF
few	TRBD1	TRBJ1-1	15	TRBV7-2	TGTGCCAGCAGCTTAGTTTCAAGGGACAGGGATGTATCTTTCTTT	CASSLVSRDRDVSFF
many	.	TRBJ2-3	11	TRBV28	TGTGCCAGCACCTTAGAAGGTACGCAGTATTTT	CASTLEGTQYF
many	.	TRBJ1-2	13	TRBV28	TGTGCCAGCAGTTGGCAGAGTGGGTATGGCTACACCTTC	CASSWQSGYGYTF
few	.	TRBJ1-5	13	TRBV10-3	TGTGCCAGCCGATTTACGGGCGATCAGCCCCAGCATTTT	CASRFTGDQPQHF
.	TRBD2	TRBJ2-7	15	TRBV2	TGTGCCAGCAGTGAATCTAGCGGGGCAACCACGGAGCAGTACTTC	CASSESSGATTEQYF
many	TRBD1	TRBJ1-5	16	TRBV13	TGTGCCAGCAGCTTAGGCCGGGGACAGGGGGTTCAGCCCCAGCATTTT	CASSLGRGQGVQPQHF
.	TRBD2	TRBJ2-1	15	TRBV14	TGTGCCAGCAGCCCTGTAGGCGGGAGGGCTGAAGAGCAGTTCTTC	CASSPVGGRAEEQFF
.	.	TRBJ1-2	15	TRBV5-4	TGTGCCAGCAGCTTGTACCCGACGGACTACTATGGCTACACCTTC	CASSLYPTDYYGYTF
.	TRBD2	TRBJ2-4	16	TRBV29-1	TGCAGCGTTGAAGAGGGTAGCGGGAGGGCCAAAAACATTCAGTACTTC	CSVEEGSGRAKNIQYF
.	.	TRBJ2-5	12	TRBV28	TGTGCCAGCACCCTTACTACAGGGACCCAGTACTTC	CASTLTTGTQYF
.	.	TRBJ1-1	13	TRBV6-6	TGTGCCAGCAGTTACTTCCAAAACACTGAAGCTTTCTTT	CASSYFQNTEAFF
.	.	TRBJ1-1	18	TRBV10-3	TGTGCCATCAGTGAGTTTACCTCCCCCCGACAGTTGAACACTGAAGCTTTCTTT	CAISEFTSPRQLNTEAFF
.	.	TRBJ1-3	16	TRBV6-6	TGTGCCAGCAGTTATCGTGAGGGGAACTCTGGAAACACCATATATTTT	CASSYREGNSGNTIYF
few	.	TRBJ2-3	16	TRBV28	TGTGCCAGCAGGCCCTCTGGGCGCTCCAGAGGGGATACGCAGTATTTT	CASRPSGRSRGDTQYF
.	.	TRBJ2-3	14	TRBV25-1	TGTGCCAGCAGTGAATGGCAGAGCACAGATACGCAGTATTTT	CASSEWQSTDTQYF
.	TRBD1	TRBJ1-1	14	TRBV5-1	TGCGCCAGCAGCTTGGACGGACAGGGCGCTGAAGCTTTCTTT	CASSLDGQGAEAFF
.	.	TRBJ2-7	15	TRBV28	TGTGCCAGCAGAGCTTATGGGGGGGCTCCCGGGGAGCAGTACTTC	CASRAYGGAPGEQYF
.	TRBD1	TRBJ1-1	13	TRBV29-1	TGCAGCGTGCCCGGGACAGGGAACACTGAAGCTTTCTTT	CSVPGTGNTEAFF
.	TRBD1	TRBJ1-2	13	TRBV28	TGTGCCAGCAGTTTGACAGGGACCTATGGCTACACCTTC	CASSLTGTYGYTF
few	TRBD2	TRBJ2-7	17	TRBV11-2	TGTGCCAGCAGCTTAGTATCGGGAGCGGGAGGCTCCTACGAGCAGTACTTC	CASSLVSGAGGSYEQYF
once	.	TRBJ2-5	15	TRBV28	TGTGCCAGCAGTTTATCGCGCAGGGGAGGGGAGACCCAGTACTTC	CASSLSRRGGETQYF
once	.	TRBJ1-1	13	TRBV6-1	TGTGCCAGCAGTCCCCCGGAGAACACTGAAGCTTTCTTT	CASSPPENTEAFF
.	TRBD2	TRBJ2-7	19	TRBV18	TGTGCCAGCTCACCACGGCAGGCTAGCGGGAGGCCGGGGGGAGACGAGCAGTACTTC	CASSPRQASGRPGGDEQYF
.	TRBD2	TRBJ2-7	14	TRBV2	TGTGCCAGCACCACTAGCGGAAGCTCCTACGAGCAGTACTTC	CASTTSGSSYEQYF
.	.	TRBJ2-1	13	TRBV25-1	TGTGCCAGCACCCAAGGGTGGGGGAATGAGCAGTTCTTC	CASTQGWGNEQFF
few	.	TRBJ2-7	15	TRBV5-1	TGCGCCAGCAGCCCCCGGGGTAGCGGCACCTACGAGCAGTACTTC	CASSPRGSGTYEQYF
.	.	TRBJ2-3	14	TRBV5-1	TGCGCCAGCAGCTTGCACCAAGAGGGAGATACGCAGTATTTT	CASSLHQEGDTQYF
.	.	TRBJ2-2	15	TRBV27	TGTGCCAGCAGTTTTGGGTTGGCGAACACCGGGGAGCTGTTTTTT	CASSFGLANTGELFF
once	.	TRBJ2-7	15	TRBV30	TGTGCCTGGAGTGTACAGACCTCCCGGGGCCACGAGCAGTACTTC	CAWSVQTSRGHEQYF
.	.	TRBJ1-3	16	TRBV28	TGTGCCAGCAGTTCCCCTTCAGAGGGCTCTGGAAACACCATATATTTT	CASSSPSEGSGNTIYF
.	TRBD1	TRBJ2-7	13	TRBV7-6	TGTGCCAGCAGCTCGTACAGGGGGTTCGAGCAGTACTTC	CASSSYRGFEQYF
once	.	TRBJ1-2	15	TRBV19	TGTGCCAGTTTCTCATCCGGGGGGCCCCGGCATGGCTACACCTTC	CASFSSGGPRHGYTF
once	.	TRBJ1-2	16	TRBV11-2	TGTGCCAGCAGCATCCACCGGGACACGAGAAACTATGGCTACACCTTC	CASSIHRDTRNYGYTF
few	TRBD1	TRBJ1-1	14	TRBV10-3	TGTGCCATCACCCGGGACAGAAGGAACACTGAAGCTTTCTTT	CAITRDRRNTEAFF